This is a list of T cell receptor beta chains from one sample in a study of CD8+CD57+ T cells in acquired aplastic anemia. TCRdb recomputed calls from the reads with MiXCR, one row per CDR3 protein. The sample consists of about 68,000 distinct CDR3 sequences, roughly half of them appearing once. The sample taken for sequencing was sorted CD4+, CD8+, or CD8+CD57+ T cells (not recorded which) from PBMCs. These receptors were taken from a human donor in good health, serving as a control. Each CDR3 is given with its conserved first and last residue. The D gene is left open where the match is weak. The listing skips clone size in some rows; elsewhere it reads once, few, many or a size class.

J gene: TRBJ2-2
clone size: large
CDR3 length: 14
V gene: TRBV7-9
D gene: NA
CDR3 DNA: TGTGCCAGCAGCGCCAGGTTCGACACCGGGGAGCTGTTTTTT
CDR3 protein: CASSARFDTGELFF

J gene: TRBJ1-5
clone size: NA
CDR3 length: 13
V gene: TRBV12-3/TRBV12-4
D gene: NA
CDR3 DNA: TGTGCCAGCAGTTTCTCCGGGAGTCAGCCCCAGCATTTT
CDR3 protein: CASSFSGSQPQHF

J gene: TRBJ2-3
clone size: NA
CDR3 length: 16
V gene: TRBV20-1
D gene: TRBD1
CDR3 DNA: TGCAGTGCTAGAGATGGAGAGACAGGGGAAACAGATACGCAGTATTTT
CDR3 protein: CSARDGETGETDTQYF

J gene: TRBJ2-1
clone size: many
CDR3 length: 12
V gene: TRBV6-1
D gene: NA
CDR3 DNA: TGTGCCAGCAGCCCCACCCTGAAGGGACAGTTCTTC
CDR3 protein: CASSPTLKGQFF

J gene: TRBJ2-1
clone size: NA
CDR3 length: 15
V gene: TRBV24-1
D gene: NA
CDR3 DNA: TGTGCCACCAGTCACGGGACACACTCCTACAATGAGCAGTTCTTC
CDR3 protein: CATSHGTHSYNEQFF

J gene: TRBJ1-5
clone size: NA
CDR3 length: 12
V gene: TRBV7-2
D gene: NA
CDR3 DNA: TGTGCCAGCAGCTTACGGGGAATGGGCCAGCATTTT
CDR3 protein: CASSLRGMGQHF

J gene: TRBJ2-5
clone size: NA
CDR3 length: 13
V gene: TRBV24-1
D gene: NA
CDR3 DNA: TGTGCCACCAGTGGACTTCTCCAAGAGACCCAGTACTTC
CDR3 protein: CATSGLLQETQYF

J gene: TRBJ2-7
clone size: many
CDR3 length: 14
V gene: TRBV18
D gene: NA
CDR3 DNA: TGTGCCAGCTCACCCCCCGCGGGAACCTACGAGCAGTACTTC
CDR3 protein: CASSPPAGTYEQYF

J gene: TRBJ2-1
clone size: NA
CDR3 length: 15
V gene: TRBV11-1
D gene: NA
CDR3 DNA: TGTGCCAGCACCCTAGGAGGAGGAATTAACAATGAGCAGTTCTTC
CDR3 protein: CASTLGGGINNEQFF

J gene: TRBJ1-2
clone size: NA
CDR3 length: 13
V gene: TRBV20-1
D gene: TRBD1
CDR3 DNA: TGCAGTGTTGCGGGACAGGTCTTATATGGCTACACCTTC
CDR3 protein: CSVAGQVLYGYTF

J gene: TRBJ1-6
clone size: NA
CDR3 length: 15
V gene: TRBV19
D gene: NA
CDR3 DNA: TGTGCCAGTAGCGGAACACAGGGCGCGGGTTCACCCCTCCACTTT
CDR3 protein: CASSGTQGAGSPLHF

J gene: TRBJ1-2
clone size: many
CDR3 length: 16
V gene: TRBV5-6
D gene: NA
CDR3 DNA: TGTGCCAGCAGCTTCGGCAGGACATCCTGGGGGTATGGCTACACCTTC
CDR3 protein: CASSFGRTSWGYGYTF

J gene: TRBJ2-3
clone size: NA
CDR3 length: 15
V gene: TRBV20-1
D gene: TRBD2
CDR3 DNA: TGCAGTGCTGGAGAGCGGGGGCCTCTCAAAGATACGCAGTATTTT
CDR3 protein: CSAGERGPLKDTQYF

J gene: TRBJ1-2
clone size: many
CDR3 length: 18
V gene: TRBV12-3/TRBV12-4
D gene: NA
CDR3 DNA: TGTGCCAGCACCATTGGGTCAGGAGGTGGGCAAAGTAACTATGGCTACACCTTC
CDR3 protein: CASTIGSGGGQSNYGYTF

J gene: TRBJ1-1
clone size: many
CDR3 length: 13
V gene: TRBV24-1
D gene: NA
CDR3 DNA: TGTGCCACTCGTCGGTTGTTGAGGACTGAAGCTTTCTTT
CDR3 protein: CATRRLLRTEAFF

J gene: TRBJ2-2
clone size: many
CDR3 length: 12
V gene: TRBV4-1
D gene: TRBD1
CDR3 DNA: TGCGCCAGCCAACAGGGGACCGGGGAGCTGTTTTTT
CDR3 protein: CASQQGTGELFF

J gene: TRBJ2-7
clone size: NA
CDR3 length: 13
V gene: TRBV7-2
D gene: NA
CDR3 DNA: TGTGCCAGCAGCGGGCAGGGGTTGACCGAGCAGTACTTC
CDR3 protein: CASSGQGLTEQYF

J gene: TRBJ1-2
clone size: many
CDR3 length: 16
V gene: TRBV18
D gene: TRBD1
CDR3 DNA: TGTGCCAGCTCACCACCAGGGACAGGGCCAAACTATGGCTACACCTTC
CDR3 protein: CASSPPGTGPNYGYTF

J gene: TRBJ2-7
clone size: NA
CDR3 length: 15
V gene: TRBV15
D gene: TRBD2
CDR3 DNA: TGTGCCACCAGCAGAGATCCTAGCGGGGACTACGAGCAGTACTTC
CDR3 protein: CATSRDPSGDYEQYF

J gene: TRBJ1-1
clone size: many
CDR3 length: 12
V gene: TRBV27
D gene: NA
CDR3 DNA: TGTGCCAGCCGCCGAGGAGGGGGGTTTGCTTTCTTT
CDR3 protein: CASRRGGGFAFF

J gene: TRBJ1-1
clone size: NA
CDR3 length: 13
V gene: TRBV7-3
D gene: NA
CDR3 DNA: TGTGCCAGCAGCTCGACAACGAACACTGAAGCTTTCTTT
CDR3 protein: CASSSTTNTEAFF

J gene: TRBJ2-1
clone size: NA
CDR3 length: 15
V gene: TRBV11-1
D gene: TRBD2
CDR3 DNA: TGTGCCAGCAGCTCTCTAGCGGGGGACTACAATGAGCAGTTCTTC
CDR3 protein: CASSSLAGDYNEQFF

J gene: TRBJ2-2
clone size: many
CDR3 length: 14
V gene: TRBV30
D gene: NA
CDR3 DNA: TGTGCCTGGAGTGTAACCATGAACACCGGGGAGCTGTTTTTT
CDR3 protein: CAWSVTMNTGELFF

J gene: TRBJ2-7
clone size: NA
CDR3 length: 14
V gene: TRBV7-2
D gene: TRBD2
CDR3 DNA: TGTGCCAGCAGCTTACTAGCGGGGGACTACGAGCAGTACTTC
CDR3 protein: CASSLLAGDYEQYF

J gene: TRBJ2-7
clone size: many
CDR3 length: 16
V gene: TRBV13
D gene: TRBD1
CDR3 DNA: TGTGCCAGCAGCCAAACCGGGACAGGGGGCCCATACGAGCAGTACTTC
CDR3 protein: CASSQTGTGGPYEQYF

J gene: TRBJ1-4
clone size: NA
CDR3 length: 17
V gene: TRBV9
D gene: TRBD1
CDR3 DNA: TGTGCCAGCAGCCTAGGACAGGGAACGCCTTTCAATGAAAAACTGTTTTTT
CDR3 protein: CASSLGQGTPFNEKLFF

J gene: TRBJ2-7
clone size: few
CDR3 length: 12
V gene: TRBV29-1
D gene: NA
CDR3 DNA: TGCAGCGTTGAAGATCAAGGGAACGAGCAGTACTTC
CDR3 protein: CSVEDQGNEQYF

J gene: TRBJ1-1
clone size: many
CDR3 length: 14
V gene: TRBV29-1
D gene: NA
CDR3 DNA: TGCAGCGTTGAGGACATGGGGATGGTCACTGAAGTTTTCTTT
CDR3 protein: CSVEDMGMVTEVFF

J gene: TRBJ2-3
clone size: NA
CDR3 length: 14
V gene: TRBV20-1
D gene: TRBD1
CDR3 DNA: TGCAGTGCCCGCTTTGACAGGGACACAGATACGCAGTATTTT
CDR3 protein: CSARFDRDTDTQYF

J gene: TRBJ1-2
clone size: few
CDR3 length: 15
V gene: TRBV25-1
D gene: TRBD1
CDR3 DNA: TGTGCCAGCAGTGAAGAGGGACAGGCGCTTTATGGCTACACCTTC
CDR3 protein: CASSEEGQALYGYTF

J gene: TRBJ1-1
clone size: many
CDR3 length: 13
V gene: TRBV7-9
D gene: NA
CDR3 DNA: TGTGCCAGCAGCCGAACGGGGCCGACTGAAGCTTTCTTT
CDR3 protein: CASSRTGPTEAFF

J gene: TRBJ1-2
clone size: NA
CDR3 length: 14
V gene: TRBV10-3
D gene: NA
CDR3 DNA: TGTGCCATCAGTGAGGATAAGGGACCTTATGGCTACACCTTC
CDR3 protein: CAISEDKGPYGYTF

J gene: TRBJ2-5
clone size: NA
CDR3 length: 14
V gene: TRBV2
D gene: TRBD2
CDR3 DNA: TGTGCCAGTATTGGGGAGGGTGATTGGCGGACCCAGTACTTC
CDR3 protein: CASIGEGDWRTQYF

J gene: TRBJ2-7
clone size: few
CDR3 length: 11
V gene: TRBV20-1
D gene: NA
CDR3 DNA: TGCAGCGGATCAGGGACCTACGAGCAGTACTTC
CDR3 protein: CSGSGTYEQYF

J gene: TRBJ2-3
clone size: NA
CDR3 length: 13
V gene: TRBV7-2
D gene: NA
CDR3 DNA: TGTGCCAGCAGAAAACCTAGCACAGATACGCAGTATTTT
CDR3 protein: CASRKPSTDTQYF

J gene: TRBJ2-7
clone size: many
CDR3 length: 14
V gene: TRBV9
D gene: NA
CDR3 DNA: TGTGCCAGCAGCGCCCTGGGACACCCGGAAGAGCAGTACTTC
CDR3 protein: CASSALGHPEEQYF

J gene: TRBJ2-7
clone size: NA
CDR3 length: 16
V gene: TRBV6-5
D gene: NA
CDR3 DNA: TGTGCCAGCAGTTACTCGAGGGCGACACACTCCTACGAGCAGTACTTC
CDR3 protein: CASSYSRATHSYEQYF

J gene: TRBJ2-4
clone size: many
CDR3 length: 15
V gene: TRBV2
D gene: NA
CDR3 DNA: TGTGCCAGCAGTGAATACGTGCTAGCCAAAAACATTCAGTACTTC
CDR3 protein: CASSEYVLAKNIQYF

J gene: TRBJ1-5
clone size: medium-sized
CDR3 length: 15
V gene: TRBV15
D gene: NA
CDR3 DNA: TGTGCCACCAGCAGGTCGGGACTGGCCAATCAGCCCCAGCATTTT
CDR3 protein: CATSRSGLANQPQHF

J gene: TRBJ2-3
clone size: few
CDR3 length: 15
V gene: TRBV20-1
D gene: NA
CDR3 DNA: TGCAGTGCTACGCCTTTACAGGGACGCACAGATACGCAGTATTTT
CDR3 protein: CSATPLQGRTDTQYF

J gene: TRBJ1-6
clone size: NA
CDR3 length: 12
V gene: TRBV15
D gene: NA
CDR3 DNA: TGTGCCACCAGCAGGCCCAATTCACCCCTCCACTTT
CDR3 protein: CATSRPNSPLHF

J gene: TRBJ2-7
clone size: NA
CDR3 length: 13
V gene: TRBV15
D gene: TRBD2
CDR3 DNA: TGTGCCACCAGTGCGGGAGGTTACAACGGGCAGTACTTC
CDR3 protein: CATSAGGYNGQYF

J gene: TRBJ1-5
clone size: NA
CDR3 length: 15
V gene: TRBV10-3
D gene: TRBD1
CDR3 DNA: TGTGCCATCAGTGACCCGGGACAGGGCAATCAGCCCCAGCATTTT
CDR3 protein: CAISDPGQGNQPQHF

J gene: TRBJ2-5
clone size: NA
CDR3 length: 15
V gene: TRBV2
D gene: TRBD1
CDR3 DNA: TGTGCCAGCAGACATGGACAGGGGGCAGGGGAGACCCAGTACTTC
CDR3 protein: CASRHGQGAGETQYF

J gene: TRBJ2-5
clone size: once
CDR3 length: 14
V gene: TRBV20-1
D gene: TRBD2
CDR3 DNA: TGCAGTGCCATTAGCGGGGGGGCGGAAGAGACCCAGTACTTC
CDR3 protein: CSAISGGAEETQYF